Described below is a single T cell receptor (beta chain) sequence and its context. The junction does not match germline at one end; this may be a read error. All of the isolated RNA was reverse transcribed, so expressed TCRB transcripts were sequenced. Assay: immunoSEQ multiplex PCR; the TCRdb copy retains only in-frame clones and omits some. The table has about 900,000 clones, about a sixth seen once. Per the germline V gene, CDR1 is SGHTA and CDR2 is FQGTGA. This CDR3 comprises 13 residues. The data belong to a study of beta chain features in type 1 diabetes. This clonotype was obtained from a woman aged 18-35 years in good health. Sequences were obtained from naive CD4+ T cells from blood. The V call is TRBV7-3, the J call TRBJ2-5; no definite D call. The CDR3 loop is CASSLTGQGTQYF. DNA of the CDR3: TGTGCCAGCAGCTTAACAGGGCAAGGGACCCAGTACTTC.